This TCR beta chain was observed in a study of T cell responses to AZD1222 COVID-19 vaccine. The assay was immunoSEQ multiplex PCR, and TCRdb's table has in-frame clones only and misses some. Altogether approximately 140,000 clones are present, 89% being singletons, with the ten largest covering just over 5%. The ends lost 1 base at V and 3 bases at J; junction bases unmatched: 3. CDR3 size: 15 residues. Germline V gene sequence: CDR1 LGHNA, CDR2 YNFKEQ. About this clone: The antigen is not known.

Study results and caveats: None of the repertoires were sampled until the peak T cell response had passed.

The sequencing here drew on peripheral blood, taken on day 0 of AZD1222 vaccination. The chain uses TRBV4-2 and TRBJ2-1; 7 nucleotides line up with TRBD2. The TCR comes from an adult in good health. Here the CDR3 reads CASSQVAGDYNEQFF. CDR3 DNA sequence: TGTGCCAGCAGCCAAGTTGCGGGAGACTACAATGAGCAGTTCTTC.